The entry that follows covers one T cell receptor beta chain sequence. These data belong to a study of blood T cell repertoires in COVID-19. Study context: Both acute and convalescent COVID-19 samples were obtained from the United States, Italy and Spain. PBMCs, B-cell-depleted T cells, or T cells provided the cDNA or gDNA that made up the material.

Patients at the Seattle site were enrolled during active infection and followed longitudinally. CDR1 is SGHDT and CDR2 is YYEEEE in the germline V gene. The CDR3 spans 16 residues. V shed 2 bases, J shed 0 bases, and the junction held 7 bases outside the gene matches. Source study methods: It was from reference gene primer amplification that nucleated cell counts were estimated. Sequencing was performed with immunoSEQ multiplex PCR; in TCRdb, only in-frame clones are kept and a portion is missing. The V and J calls and clone size come from that table; D and trimming were worked out from the DNA. The repertoire holds 270,000 or so clones, with 86% as singletons.

The gene calls are TRBV5-6 and TRBJ1-1; 7 bases align to TRBD1. Sequences were obtained from peripheral blood. The sequence was collected from a woman in her thirties with COVID-19, enrolled during active disease. CDR3 sequence reads: CASSLRGQLLNTEAFF. CDR3 bases: TGTGCCAGCAGCTTACGGGGACAGCTTCTGAACACTGAAGCTTTCTTT.